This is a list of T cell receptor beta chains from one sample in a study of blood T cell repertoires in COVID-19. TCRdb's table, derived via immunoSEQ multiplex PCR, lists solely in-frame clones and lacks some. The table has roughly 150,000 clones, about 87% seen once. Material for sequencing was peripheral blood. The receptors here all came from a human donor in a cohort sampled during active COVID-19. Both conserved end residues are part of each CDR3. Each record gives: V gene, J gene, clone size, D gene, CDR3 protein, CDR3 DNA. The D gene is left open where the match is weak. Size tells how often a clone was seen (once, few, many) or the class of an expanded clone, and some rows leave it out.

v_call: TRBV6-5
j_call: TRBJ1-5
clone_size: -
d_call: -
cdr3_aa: CASRRPGGAQHF
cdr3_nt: TGTGCCAGCAGGAGACCGGGGGGGGCCCAGCATTTT

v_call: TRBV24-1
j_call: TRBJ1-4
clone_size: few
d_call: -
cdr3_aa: CATSDSGVNEKLFF
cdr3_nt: TGTGCCACCAGTGATTCCGGTGTGAATGAAAAACTGTTTTTT

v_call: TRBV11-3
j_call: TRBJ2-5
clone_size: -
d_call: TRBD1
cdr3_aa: CASSLVGQGSRETQYF
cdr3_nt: TGTGCCAGCAGCTTAGTGGGACAGGGGTCGCGAGAGACCCAGTACTTC

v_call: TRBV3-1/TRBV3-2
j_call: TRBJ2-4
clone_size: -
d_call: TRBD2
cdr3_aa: CASSHPEGGLAKNIQYF
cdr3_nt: TGTGCCAGCAGCCATCCGGAGGGAGGGTTGGCCAAAAACATTCAGTACTTC

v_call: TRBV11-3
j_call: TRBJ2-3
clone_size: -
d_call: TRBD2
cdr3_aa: CASSLWAGRSDTDTQYF
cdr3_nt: TGTGCCAGCAGCTTATGGGCCGGGAGGTCAGACACAGATACGCAGTATTTT

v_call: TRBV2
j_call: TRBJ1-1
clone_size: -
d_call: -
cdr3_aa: CASSAAGVTTEAFF
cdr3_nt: TGTGCCAGCAGTGCGGCAGGGGTGACCACTGAAGCTTTCTTT

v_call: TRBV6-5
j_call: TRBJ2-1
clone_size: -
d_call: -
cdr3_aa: CASAGLSSYNEQFF
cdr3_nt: TGTGCCAGCGCGGGACTTAGCTCCTACAATGAGCAGTTCTTC

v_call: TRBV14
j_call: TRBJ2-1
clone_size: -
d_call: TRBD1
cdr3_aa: CASSRTGTGLFDEQFF
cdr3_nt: TGTGCCAGCAGCCGGACCGGGACAGGCTTGTTCGATGAGCAGTTCTTC

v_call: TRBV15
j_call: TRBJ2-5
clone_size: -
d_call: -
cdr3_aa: CATSRGQWETQYF
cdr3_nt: TGTGCCACCAGCAGAGGACAGTGGGAGACCCAGTACTTC

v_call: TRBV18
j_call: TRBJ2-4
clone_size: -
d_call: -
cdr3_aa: CASSPLAKNIQYF
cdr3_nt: TGTGCCAGCTCACCCTTAGCCAAAAACATTCAGTACTTC

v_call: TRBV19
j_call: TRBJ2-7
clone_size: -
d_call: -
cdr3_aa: CASSVQGGSYEQYF
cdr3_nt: TGTGCCAGTAGTGTACAGGGAGGGTCCTACGAGCAGTACTTC

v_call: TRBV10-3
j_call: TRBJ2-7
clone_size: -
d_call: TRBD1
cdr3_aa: CAISVNRGGEQYF
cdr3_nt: TGTGCCATCAGTGTTAACAGGGGCGGCGAGCAGTACTTC

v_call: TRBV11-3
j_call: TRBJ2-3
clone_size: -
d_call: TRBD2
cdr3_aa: CASSRGTSGLTDTQYF
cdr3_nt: TGTGCCAGCAGCCGAGGGACTAGCGGGCTCACAGATACGCAGTATTTT

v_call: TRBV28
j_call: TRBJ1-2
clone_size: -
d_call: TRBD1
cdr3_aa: CASTHATGDYGYTF
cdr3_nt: TGTGCCAGCACCCACGCGACAGGGGACTATGGCTACACCTTC

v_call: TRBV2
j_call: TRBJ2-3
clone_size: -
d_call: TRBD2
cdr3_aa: CASRGGLATDTQYF
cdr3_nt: TGTGCCAGCAGGGGGGGACTAGCAACAGATACGCAGTATTTT

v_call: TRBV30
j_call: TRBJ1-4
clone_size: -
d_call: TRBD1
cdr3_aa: CAWSPDRGPANEKLFF
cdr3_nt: TGTGCCTGGAGTCCCGACAGGGGGCCCGCTAATGAAAAACTGTTTTTT

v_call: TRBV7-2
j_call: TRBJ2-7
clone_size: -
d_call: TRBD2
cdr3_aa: CASSLVPSGGSYEQYF
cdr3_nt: TGTGCCAGCAGCTTAGTCCCTAGCGGGGGGTCCTACGAGCAGTACTTC

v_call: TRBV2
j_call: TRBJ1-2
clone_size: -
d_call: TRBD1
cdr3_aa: CASSRDREDYGYTF
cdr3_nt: TGTGCCAGCAGCCGGGACAGGGAAGACTATGGCTACACCTTC

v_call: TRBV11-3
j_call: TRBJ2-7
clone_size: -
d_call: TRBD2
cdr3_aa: CASSFSGLAENSYEQYF
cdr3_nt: TGTGCCAGCAGCTTCTCGGGACTAGCGGAGAACAGCTACGAGCAGTACTTC

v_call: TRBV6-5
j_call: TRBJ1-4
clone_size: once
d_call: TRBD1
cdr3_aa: CASNWDREEKLFF
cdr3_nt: TGTGCCAGCAACTGGGACAGGGAAGAAAAACTGTTTTTT

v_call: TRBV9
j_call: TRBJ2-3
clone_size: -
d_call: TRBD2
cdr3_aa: CASSALAGGADTQYF
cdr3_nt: TGTGCCAGCAGCGCCCTGGCGGGAGGGGCAGATACGCAGTATTTT

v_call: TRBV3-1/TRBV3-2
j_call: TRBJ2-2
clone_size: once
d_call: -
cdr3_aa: CASSQVGRGAPGELFF
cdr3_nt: TGTGCCAGCAGCCAAGTAGGCAGGGGGGCACCCGGGGAGCTGTTTTTT

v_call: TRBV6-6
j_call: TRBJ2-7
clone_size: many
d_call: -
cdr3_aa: CASSYGPASPYEQYF
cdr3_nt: TGTGCCAGCAGTTACGGGCCCGCCAGTCCCTACGAGCAGTACTTC